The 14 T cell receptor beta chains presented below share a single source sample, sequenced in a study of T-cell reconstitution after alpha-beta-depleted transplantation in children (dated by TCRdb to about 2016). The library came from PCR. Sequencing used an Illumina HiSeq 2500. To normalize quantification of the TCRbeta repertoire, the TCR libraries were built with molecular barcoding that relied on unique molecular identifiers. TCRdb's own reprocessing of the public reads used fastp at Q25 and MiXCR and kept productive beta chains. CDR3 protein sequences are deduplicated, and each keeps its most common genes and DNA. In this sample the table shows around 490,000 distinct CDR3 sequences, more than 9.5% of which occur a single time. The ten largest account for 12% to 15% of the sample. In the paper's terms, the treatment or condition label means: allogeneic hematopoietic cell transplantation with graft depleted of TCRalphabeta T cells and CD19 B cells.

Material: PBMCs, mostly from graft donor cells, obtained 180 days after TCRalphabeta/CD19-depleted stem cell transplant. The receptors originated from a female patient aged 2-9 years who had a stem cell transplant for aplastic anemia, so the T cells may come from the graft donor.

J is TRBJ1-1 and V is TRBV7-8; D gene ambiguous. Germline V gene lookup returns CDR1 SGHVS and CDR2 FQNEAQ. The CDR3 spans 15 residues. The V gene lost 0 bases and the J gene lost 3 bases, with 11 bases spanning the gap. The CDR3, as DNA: TGTGCCAGCAGCTTAGCGGGGAAGGGATACACTGAAGCTTTCTTT. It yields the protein CASSLAGKGYTEAFF.

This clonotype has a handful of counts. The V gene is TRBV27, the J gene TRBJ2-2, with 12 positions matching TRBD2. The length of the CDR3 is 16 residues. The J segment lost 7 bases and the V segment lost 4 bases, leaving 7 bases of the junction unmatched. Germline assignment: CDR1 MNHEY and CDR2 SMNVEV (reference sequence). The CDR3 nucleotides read TGTGCCAGCAGTTCACGACTAGCGGGAGTACTCGGGGAGCTGTTTTTT. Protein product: CASSSRLAGVLGELFF.

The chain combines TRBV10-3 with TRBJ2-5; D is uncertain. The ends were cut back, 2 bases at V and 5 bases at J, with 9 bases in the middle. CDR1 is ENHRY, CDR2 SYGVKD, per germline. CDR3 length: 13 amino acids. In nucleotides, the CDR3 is TGTGCCATCAGTGAGGAAGGGATGGAGACCCAGTACTTC. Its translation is CAISEEGMETQYF.

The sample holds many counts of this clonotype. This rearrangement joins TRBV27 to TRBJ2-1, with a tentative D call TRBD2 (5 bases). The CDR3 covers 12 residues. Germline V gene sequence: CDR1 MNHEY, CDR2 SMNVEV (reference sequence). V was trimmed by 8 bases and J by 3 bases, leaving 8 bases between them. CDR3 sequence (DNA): TGTGCCAGCGGGAGAGGCTACAATGAGCAGTTCTTC. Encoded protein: CASGRGYNEQFF.

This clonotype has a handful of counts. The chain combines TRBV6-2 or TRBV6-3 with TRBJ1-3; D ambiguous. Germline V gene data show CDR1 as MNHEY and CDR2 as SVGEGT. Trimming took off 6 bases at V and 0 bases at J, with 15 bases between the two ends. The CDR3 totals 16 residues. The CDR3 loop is CASRTLGRISGNTIYF. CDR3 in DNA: TGTGCCAGCAGGACCCTAGGACGGATCTCTGGAAACACCATATATTTT.

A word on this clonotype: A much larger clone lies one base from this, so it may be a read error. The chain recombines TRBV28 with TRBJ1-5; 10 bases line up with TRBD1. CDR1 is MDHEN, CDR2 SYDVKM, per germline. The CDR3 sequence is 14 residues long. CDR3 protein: CASRGQGSNPPQHF. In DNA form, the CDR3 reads TGTGCCAGCAGGGGACAGGGGAGCAATCCGCCCCAGCATTTT.

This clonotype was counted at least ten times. The DNA for the CDR3 is TGTGCCAGCAGCCTGGCCGGGGCACCGAACACTGAAGCTTTCTTT. Translating it yields CASSLAGAPNTEAFF. The chain uses TRBV7-2 and TRBJ1-1; D might be TRBD1 (5 bases). The germline gives CDR1 SGHTA, CDR2 FQGNSA. Trimming pared 5 bases from V and 1 base from J, leaving 14 bases between. The CDR3 covers 15 residues.

Here the CDR3 reads CASSLRGVGNSPLHF. The CDR3 DNA reads TGTGCCAGCAGTTTACGAGGGGTGGGAAATTCACCCCTCCACTTT. The gene calls are TRBV12-3 or TRBV12-4 and TRBJ1-6; a weak D match, TRBD1 (5 bases). Trimming shortened V by 2 bases and J by 7 bases, and 12 bases separated the two germline ends. The CDR3 contains 15 residues.

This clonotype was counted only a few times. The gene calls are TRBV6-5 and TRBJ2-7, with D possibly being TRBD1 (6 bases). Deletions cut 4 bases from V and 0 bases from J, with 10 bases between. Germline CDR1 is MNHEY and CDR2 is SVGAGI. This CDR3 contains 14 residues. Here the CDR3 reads CASSWADSSYEQYV. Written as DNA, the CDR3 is TGTGCCAGCAGTTGGGCGGACAGCTCCTACGAGCAGTACGTC.

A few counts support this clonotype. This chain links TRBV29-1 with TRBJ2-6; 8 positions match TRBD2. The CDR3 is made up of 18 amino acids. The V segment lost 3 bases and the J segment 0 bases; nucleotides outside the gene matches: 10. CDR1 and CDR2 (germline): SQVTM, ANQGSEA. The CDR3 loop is CSVDGLDGRDSGANVLTF. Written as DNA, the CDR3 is TGCAGCGTTGATGGCCTTGACGGGAGGGACTCTGGGGCCAACGTCCTGACTTTC.

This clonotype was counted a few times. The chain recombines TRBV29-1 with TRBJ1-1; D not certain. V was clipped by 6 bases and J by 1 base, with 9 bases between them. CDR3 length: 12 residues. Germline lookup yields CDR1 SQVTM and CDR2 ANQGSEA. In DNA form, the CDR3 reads TGCAGCGTAATAGCGGGGAACACTGAAGCTTTCTTT. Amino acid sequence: CSVIAGNTEAFF.

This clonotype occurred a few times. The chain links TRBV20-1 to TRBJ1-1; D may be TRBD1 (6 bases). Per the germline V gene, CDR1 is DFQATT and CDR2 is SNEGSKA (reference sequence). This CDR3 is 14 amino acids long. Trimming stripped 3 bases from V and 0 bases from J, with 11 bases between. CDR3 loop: CSARDSLMNTEAFF. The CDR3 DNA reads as TGCAGTGCTAGGGACAGCCTGATGAACACTGAAGCTTTCTTT.

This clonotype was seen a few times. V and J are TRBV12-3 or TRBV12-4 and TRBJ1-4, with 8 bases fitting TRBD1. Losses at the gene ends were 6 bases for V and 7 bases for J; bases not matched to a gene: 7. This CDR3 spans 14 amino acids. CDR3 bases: TGTGCCAGCAGCCGACAGGGGAGGGGTGAAAAACTGTTTTTT. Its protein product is CASSRQGRGEKLFF.

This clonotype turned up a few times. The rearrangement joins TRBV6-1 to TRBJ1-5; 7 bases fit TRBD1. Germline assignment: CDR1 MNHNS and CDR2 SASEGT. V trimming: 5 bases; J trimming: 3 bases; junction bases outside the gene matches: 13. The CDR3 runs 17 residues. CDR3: CASSPNTVDRVNQPQHF. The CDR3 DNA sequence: TGTGCCAGCAGTCCTAATACGGTCGACAGGGTCAATCAGCCCCAGCATTTT.